A selection of T cell receptor beta chains follows, all from one sample in a study of T cell repertoires in cytomegalovirus infection. TCRdb reanalysed the reads using MiXCR and keeps one entry per CDR3 protein. Here the sample spans about 230,000 distinct CDR3 sequences, roughly 23% being singletons. The sequenced sample was CD8+ T cells from PBMCs. The receptors come from a human donor in good health (CMV status not recorded). Some clones in this sample may be carry-over from other donors' samples. CDR3s include the opening cysteine and the closing phenylalanine or tryptophan. Fields, in order: D gene, V gene, clone size, J gene, CDR3 protein, CDR3 DNA. D genes are given only for firm matches. Expanded clones are given a class, and other clones once, few, many or no size at all.

d_gene: TRBD1
v_gene: TRBV28
abundance: few
j_gene: TRBJ1-5
CDR3aa: CASSPGWTGYQPQHF
CDR3nt: TGTGCCAGCAGCCCCGGTTGGACAGGGTATCAGCCCCAGCATTTT

d_gene: .
v_gene: TRBV29-1
abundance: few
j_gene: TRBJ2-4
CDR3aa: CSVGLYDDKNIQYF
CDR3nt: TGCAGCGTTGGTCTGTATGATGACAAAAACATTCAGTACTTC

d_gene: .
v_gene: TRBV28
abundance: .
j_gene: TRBJ1-1
CDR3aa: CASSQKGIGVNTEAFF
CDR3nt: TGTGCCAGCAGTCAGAAGGGTATTGGGGTGAACACTGAAGCTTTCTTT

d_gene: .
v_gene: TRBV5-4
abundance: .
j_gene: TRBJ2-3
CDR3aa: CASSPLEGEYTDTQYF
CDR3nt: TGTGCCAGCAGCCCCCTTGAAGGGGAGTACACAGATACGCAGTATTTT

d_gene: TRBD2
v_gene: TRBV28
abundance: .
j_gene: TRBJ2-1
CDR3aa: CASSSLGGGAVYNEQFF
CDR3nt: TGTGCCAGCAGTTCCCTAGGCGGGGGGGCCGTCTACAATGAGCAGTTCTTC

d_gene: .
v_gene: TRBV27
abundance: .
j_gene: TRBJ2-3
CDR3aa: CATARVGGTDTQYF
CDR3nt: TGTGCCACCGCGCGGGTAGGGGGCACAGATACGCAGTATTTT

d_gene: TRBD2
v_gene: TRBV20-1
abundance: .
j_gene: TRBJ2-1
CDR3aa: CSADLPILAGGPHEQFF
CDR3nt: TGCAGTGCTGATCTACCCATCCTAGCGGGGGGGCCCCATGAGCAGTTCTTC

d_gene: .
v_gene: TRBV30
abundance: few
j_gene: TRBJ1-1
CDR3aa: CAWSVGRVVETEAFF
CDR3nt: TGTGCCTGGAGTGTCGGGCGGGTAGTAGAAACTGAAGCTTTCTTT

d_gene: .
v_gene: TRBV28
abundance: .
j_gene: TRBJ1-4
CDR3aa: CATQASGGEKLFF
CDR3nt: TGTGCCACTCAGGCATCAGGAGGTGAAAAACTGTTTTTT

d_gene: TRBD2
v_gene: TRBV28
abundance: few
j_gene: TRBJ2-1
CDR3aa: CASLGTFRGGNSYNEQFF
CDR3nt: TGTGCCAGCTTGGGGACGTTCCGGGGGGGGAACTCCTACAATGAGCAGTTCTTC

d_gene: .
v_gene: TRBV20-1
abundance: .
j_gene: TRBJ2-3
CDR3aa: CSARGDTSTDTQYF
CDR3nt: TGCAGTGCTAGAGGGGACACTAGCACAGATACGCAGTATTTT

d_gene: .
v_gene: TRBV4-1
abundance: few
j_gene: TRBJ2-3
CDR3aa: CASSQGTSSITDTQYF
CDR3nt: TGCGCCAGCAGCCAAGGCACTAGTTCCATCACAGATACGCAGTATTTT

d_gene: TRBD2
v_gene: TRBV2
abundance: few
j_gene: TRBJ2-7
CDR3aa: CASSEAMGGTDEQYF
CDR3nt: TGTGCCAGCAGTGAAGCGATGGGAGGGACGGACGAGCAGTACTTC

d_gene: .
v_gene: TRBV6-5
abundance: few
j_gene: TRBJ2-5
CDR3aa: CASSSFAGSQETQYF
CDR3nt: TGTGCCAGCAGTTCTTTCGCGGGGAGTCAAGAGACCCAGTACTTC

d_gene: .
v_gene: TRBV2
abundance: .
j_gene: TRBJ2-3
CDR3aa: CASSYPPPDTQYF
CDR3nt: TGTGCCAGCAGTTACCCACCGCCAGATACGCAGTATTTT

d_gene: .
v_gene: TRBV14
abundance: .
j_gene: TRBJ2-3
CDR3aa: CASSQIFPDTQYF
CDR3nt: TGTGCCAGCAGCCAAATTTTCCCAGATACGCAGTATTTT

d_gene: .
v_gene: TRBV20-1
abundance: .
j_gene: TRBJ2-1
CDR3aa: CSASPWTGANEQFF
CDR3nt: TGCAGTGCTAGTCCCTGGACGGGGGCCAATGAGCAGTTCTTC

d_gene: .
v_gene: TRBV29-1
abundance: few
j_gene: TRBJ1-2
CDR3aa: CSVESSGVTF
CDR3nt: TGCAGCGTTGAGTCCAGTGGGGTCACCTTC

d_gene: .
v_gene: TRBV28
abundance: .
j_gene: TRBJ1-2
CDR3aa: CASLSLANYGYTF
CDR3nt: TGTGCCAGCCTTTCTTTAGCTAACTATGGCTACACCTTC

d_gene: .
v_gene: TRBV28
abundance: few
j_gene: TRBJ1-5
CDR3aa: CASSTPTQTSQPQHF
CDR3nt: TGTGCCAGCAGCACCCCCACCCAGACCAGTCAGCCCCAGCATTTT

d_gene: .
v_gene: TRBV7-9
abundance: many
j_gene: TRBJ2-1
CDR3aa: CASRKQGASYNEQFF
CDR3nt: TGTGCCAGCAGGAAACAGGGAGCCTCCTACAATGAGCAGTTCTTC

d_gene: .
v_gene: TRBV2
abundance: .
j_gene: TRBJ2-2
CDR3aa: CASSPGTTGELFF
CDR3nt: TGTGCCAGCAGCCCCGGGACAACTGGGGAGCTGTTTTTT

d_gene: .
v_gene: TRBV12-3/TRBV12-4
abundance: few
j_gene: TRBJ1-2
CDR3aa: CASSLAGRHYGYTF
CDR3nt: TGTGCCAGCAGTTTAGCGGGCCGTCACTATGGCTACACCTTC

d_gene: .
v_gene: TRBV6-1
abundance: .
j_gene: TRBJ2-3
CDR3aa: CASSEWAGFDTQYF
CDR3nt: TGTGCCAGCAGTGAATGGGCAGGGTTTGATACGCAGTATTTT

d_gene: .
v_gene: TRBV7-9
abundance: few
j_gene: TRBJ1-1
CDR3aa: CASSRGTEDTEAFF
CDR3nt: TGTGCCAGCAGCCGCGGGACTGAGGACACTGAAGCTTTCTTT

d_gene: .
v_gene: TRBV6-5
abundance: .
j_gene: TRBJ2-3
CDR3aa: CASSYLGSTDTQYF
CDR3nt: TGTGCCAGCAGTTACCTGGGGAGCACAGATACGCAGTATTTT

d_gene: TRBD1
v_gene: TRBV24-1
abundance: .
j_gene: TRBJ2-7
CDR3aa: CATSDSGTGTYEQYF
CDR3nt: TGTGCCACCAGTGATTCCGGGACAGGTACCTACGAGCAGTACTTC

d_gene: TRBD2
v_gene: TRBV5-4
abundance: .
j_gene: TRBJ2-1
CDR3aa: CASSIWTSGGTYNEQFF
CDR3nt: TGTGCCAGCAGCATTTGGACTAGCGGGGGTACCTACAATGAGCAGTTCTTC

d_gene: TRBD2
v_gene: TRBV7-6
abundance: many
j_gene: TRBJ2-1
CDR3aa: CASSDGTSGGAYNEQFF
CDR3nt: TGTGCCAGCAGCGACGGGACTAGCGGGGGGGCCTACAATGAGCAGTTCTTC

d_gene: TRBD1
v_gene: TRBV6-2/TRBV6-3
abundance: .
j_gene: TRBJ1-1
CDR3aa: CASSYSRDRGNTEAFF
CDR3nt: TGTGCCAGCAGTTACTCGAGGGACAGGGGGAACACTGAAGCTTTCTTT

d_gene: TRBD1
v_gene: TRBV7-9
abundance: few
j_gene: TRBJ2-7
CDR3aa: CASSWTGSPEQYF
CDR3nt: TGTGCCAGCAGCTGGACAGGATCGCCCGAGCAGTACTTC

d_gene: TRBD1
v_gene: TRBV5-5
abundance: .
j_gene: TRBJ2-6
CDR3aa: CASSPGQGGVYGANVLTF
CDR3nt: TGTGCCAGCAGTCCGGGACAGGGGGGGGTGTATGGGGCCAACGTCCTGACTTTC

d_gene: .
v_gene: TRBV27
abundance: many
j_gene: TRBJ2-1
CDR3aa: CASSLGMEQFF
CDR3nt: TGTGCCAGCAGTTTAGGGATGGAGCAGTTCTTC

d_gene: .
v_gene: TRBV7-9
abundance: many
j_gene: TRBJ1-1
CDR3aa: CASSQSLNTEAFF
CDR3nt: TGTGCCAGCAGCCAGAGTCTGAACACTGAAGCTTTCTTT

d_gene: .
v_gene: TRBV28
abundance: .
j_gene: TRBJ2-7
CDR3aa: CASSLRGTIASYEQYF
CDR3nt: TGTGCCAGCAGTTTGAGAGGGACCATAGCTTCCTACGAGCAGTACTTC

d_gene: .
v_gene: TRBV7-9
abundance: many
j_gene: TRBJ2-3
CDR3aa: CASSRRTDTQYF
CDR3nt: TGTGCCAGCAGCCGCCGCACAGATACGCAGTATTTT

d_gene: .
v_gene: TRBV30
abundance: .
j_gene: TRBJ1-1
CDR3aa: CAWSWSIMNTEAFF
CDR3nt: TGTGCCTGGAGTTGGAGTATCATGAACACTGAAGCTTTCTTT

d_gene: .
v_gene: TRBV18
abundance: few
j_gene: TRBJ2-3
CDR3aa: CASSLGQWGDTQYF
CDR3nt: TGTGCCAGCTCACTCGGACAGTGGGGAGATACGCAGTATTTT

d_gene: TRBD1
v_gene: TRBV5-1
abundance: few
j_gene: TRBJ2-1
CDR3aa: CASSLSGRGHSDYNEQFF
CDR3nt: TGCGCCAGCAGCTTGTCGGGCAGGGGGCACTCCGACTACAATGAGCAGTTCTTC

d_gene: TRBD1
v_gene: TRBV27
abundance: many
j_gene: TRBJ1-1
CDR3aa: CASNPRDRVTEAFF
CDR3nt: TGTGCCAGCAACCCCCGGGACAGGGTCACTGAAGCTTTCTTT

d_gene: TRBD1
v_gene: TRBV5-4
abundance: few
j_gene: TRBJ1-2
CDR3aa: CASRSGTDLNYGYTF
CDR3nt: TGTGCCAGCAGGTCCGGGACAGATCTTAACTATGGCTACACCTTC

d_gene: .
v_gene: TRBV2
abundance: .
j_gene: TRBJ2-3
CDR3aa: CASSVWKRFPDTQYF
CDR3nt: TGTGCCAGCAGTGTTTGGAAACGATTCCCAGATACGCAGTATTTT